Following are 8 T cell receptor beta chains from one sample sequenced in a study of T cells in localized non-small cell lung cancer. Profiled with immunoSEQ multiplex PCR; TCRdb holds only in-frame clones, not every one. The sample includes about 33,000 clones, about nine tenths seen only once; the top ten take over 15%. The source was peripheral blood mononuclear cells, collected before any cancer treatment. These receptors originate from a man aged 35-69 years with stage III lung adenocarcinoma.

This sequence joins TRBV7-2 and TRBJ2-3, with D perhaps given as TRBD1 or TRBD2 (5 bases each). V lost 4 bases and J 0 bases, leaving 14 bases between the germline ends. The CDR3 consists of 16 residues. Germline-derived CDR1 and CDR2 are SGHTA and FQGNSA. CDR3 sequence: CASSYTWDLSTDTQYF. CDR3 sequence (DNA): TGTGCCAGCAGCTACACGTGGGACCTTAGCACAGATACGCAGTATTTT.

The genes are TRBV10-3 and TRBJ2-3; D may be TRBD2 (5 bases). V was cut by 2 bases and J by 5 bases, with 5 bases left in between. CDR3 length equals 12 residues. Germline V gene data show CDR1 as ENHRY and CDR2 as SYGVKD. Here the CDR3 DNA reads TGTGCCATCAGTGAGGAGGGAGATACGCAGTATTTT. This gives the protein CAISEEGDTQYF.

V usage is TRBV7-2 and J usage is TRBJ2-1; 8 nucleotides agree with TRBD1. The CDR3 runs 13 residues. The germline gives CDR1 SGHTA, CDR2 FQGNSA. V lost 6 bases to trimming and J lost 4 bases; unmatched junction nucleotides: 2. This CDR3 is CASRRDRYNEQFF. CDR3 coding DNA: TGTGCCAGCAGAAGGGACAGGTACAATGAGCAGTTCTTC. The complete variable domain, with remaining parts taken from reference TRBV7-2 and TRBJ2-1, reads GAGVSQSPSNKVTEKGKDVELRCDPISGHTALYWYRQSLGQGLEFLIYFQGNSAPDKSGLPSDRFSAERTGGSVSTLTIQRTQQEDSAVYLCASRRDRYNEQFFGPGTRLTVL.

Details on this clone: Other DNA sequences in the sample encode the same CDR3. The V call is TRBV7-9, the J call TRBJ2-7; a weak D match, TRBD1 (5 bases). The germline V gene encodes CDR1 SEHNR and CDR2 FQNEAQ (reference sequence). The CDR3 totals 11 residues. V was trimmed by 2 bases and J by 7 bases, leaving 6 bases between them. The CDR3 spells CASSLQGEQYF. The CDR3 region has the DNA TGTGCCAGCAGCTTACAGGGTGAGCAGTACTTC.

The gene calls are TRBV6-5 and TRBJ1-2; D may be TRBD1 (5 bases). This CDR3 is 14 amino acids long. Trimming took off 6 bases at V and 5 bases at J, with 16 bases between the two ends. Per the germline V gene, CDR1 is MNHEY and CDR2 is SVGAGI. The CDR3 here is CASSWSGGRYGYTF. The CDR3 nucleotides read TGTGCCAGCAGCTGGAGCGGGGGTCGGTATGGCTACACCTTC.

The rearrangement links TRBV5-4 to TRBJ2-1; D is perhaps TRBD1 (6 bases). Per germline, CDR1 SGHNT and CDR2 YYREEE (reference sequence). V shed 7 bases and J shed 4 bases, with 15 bases lying between them. This CDR3 region has 14 residues. DNA of the CDR3: TGTGCCAGCCAACAAACAGGGACGTACAATGAGCAGTTCTTC. Translating it yields CASQQTGTYNEQFF.

A few counts support this clone. This sequence joins TRBV2 and TRBJ1-2; D call uncertain. Germline V gene data show CDR1 as SNHLY and CDR2 as FYNNEI. Trimming cost V 5 bases and J 5 bases, with 9 bases left between them. This CDR3 is built from 12 residues. The CDR3 region has the DNA TGTGCCAGCAGTTCAGACAAGTATGGCTACACCTTC. This gives the protein CASSSDKYGYTF.

The V and J genes are TRBV19 and TRBJ1-6, with D maybe TRBD1 (5 bases). The V gene's germline CDR1 is LNHDA and CDR2 SQIVND (reference sequence). The V and J ends lost 2 bases and 0 bases respectively, with 8 bases between them. This CDR3 comprises 16 residues. This CDR3 reads CASSIMGDSYNSPLHF. Written as DNA, the CDR3 is TGTGCCAGTAGTATAATGGGGGACTCCTATAATTCACCCCTCCACTTT.